Presented here are 23 T cell receptor beta chains from one specimen sequenced in a study of cytomegalovirus exposure and HLA in healthy donors. The assay was immunoSEQ multiplex PCR, and TCRdb's table has in-frame clones only and misses some. The repertoire holds 100,000 to 120,000 clones, with 89% as singletons. Specimen: PBMCs. These receptors originate from a woman between 18 and 29 years old in good health and CMV-seronegative.

The chain combines TRBV7-2 with TRBJ2-7; a possible D gene is TRBD2 (5 bases). Trimming pared 4 bases from V and 0 bases from J, leaving 13 bases between. The CDR3 consists of 15 residues. Germline values: CDR1 SGHTA, CDR2 FQGNSA. CDR3 in amino acids: CASSSDSTSSYEQYF. In DNA form, the CDR3 reads TGTGCCAGCAGCTCGGACTCTACTAGCTCCTACGAGCAGTACTTC.

The rearrangement joins TRBV7-2 to TRBJ2-7; 9 bases align to TRBD1. V trimming: 4 bases; J trimming: 3 bases; junction bases outside the gene matches: 10. Germline values: CDR1 SGHTA, CDR2 FQGNSA. The CDR3 is made up of 16 amino acids. The CDR3 sequence is CASSWTGVHTGYEQYF. For the CDR3, the DNA is TGTGCCAGCAGCTGGACAGGGGTCCACACGGGCTACGAGCAGTACTTC.

The rearrangement uses TRBV19 and TRBJ2-2, with D maybe TRBD1 (6 bases). Per germline, CDR1 LNHDA and CDR2 SQIVND (reference sequence). V was pared by 3 bases and J by 2 bases, with 13 bases between. The CDR3 sequence is 16 residues long. The chain's CDR3 is CASSIRRDTNTGELFF. The CDR3 nucleotides are TGTGCCAGTAGTATTCGCCGGGACACTAACACCGGGGAGCTGTTTTTT.

This chain connects TRBV7-2 to TRBJ2-2; the D is unclear. Trimming removed 2 bases from V and 0 bases from J, with 13 bases in between. There are 17 residues in the CDR3. Germline V gene lookup returns CDR1 SGHTA and CDR2 FQGNSA. CDR3 bases: TGTGCCAGCAGCTTAAACGCCCTCAGCGCGAACACCGGGGAGCTGTTTTTT. Its protein product is CASSLNALSANTGELFF.

The chain joins TRBV6-6 to TRBJ2-1; D is possibly TRBD2 (7 bases). Germline V gene data show CDR1 as MNHNY and CDR2 as SVGAGI (reference sequence). Trimming cost V 2 bases and J 1 base, with 12 bases left between them. The CDR3 runs 16 residues. The CDR3 reads CASSYEGGRSYNEQFF. CDR3 DNA: TGTGCCAGCAGTTACGAGGGGGGGCGATCCTACAATGAGCAGTTCTTC.

The chain recombines TRBV4-3 with TRBJ2-7; 9 nucleotides line up with TRBD1. V dropped 6 bases and J dropped 3; count of bases not matched to a gene: 15. Germline lookup yields CDR1 LGHNA and CDR2 YSLEER. The CDR3 contains 17 residues. CDR3 sequence: CASSHLTGTGNVYEQYF. Written as DNA, the CDR3 is TGCGCCAGCAGTCACTTAACCGGGACAGGGAATGTCTACGAGCAGTACTTC.

The genes are TRBV30 and TRBJ1-4; D is possibly TRBD1 (6 bases). Per germline, CDR1 GTSNPN and CDR2 SVGIG (reference sequence). This CDR3 contains 13 residues. The V gene lost 5 bases and the J gene lost 7 bases, with 14 bases spanning the gap. The CDR3 coding sequence is TGTGCCTGGGAGATACAGGGTTCTGAAAAACTGTTTTTT. This codes for CAWEIQGSEKLFF.

The chain recombines TRBV7-6 with TRBJ2-1; 7 nucleotides align to TRBD2. V lost 5 bases to trimming and J lost 10 bases; unmatched junction nucleotides: 17. CDR3 length equals 16 residues. Germline V gene sequence: CDR1 SGHVS, CDR2 FNYEAQ. The CDR3 is CASSLTLDGGEEEQFF. The CDR3 nucleotides read TGTGCCAGCAGCCTGACCTTGGATGGGGGGGAGGAAGAGCAGTTCTTC.

The rearrangement links TRBV25-1 to TRBJ1-1; D is possibly TRBD1 (5 bases). The V gene lost 4 bases and the J gene lost 6 bases, with 9 bases spanning the gap. This CDR3 comprises 12 residues. CDR1 is MGHDK, CDR2 SYGVNS, per germline. DNA of the CDR3: TGTGCCAGCAGTGCGGGACTTTCTGAAGCTTTCTTT. As protein: CASSAGLSEAFF.

CDR3 sequence (DNA): TGTGCCAGCAGCGGGGCTACGAGGGAGGCTCAGCCCCAGCATTTT. Translation gives CASSGATREAQPQHF. This chain uses TRBV7-9 with TRBJ1-5; a possible D gene is TRBD1 (5 bases). V dropped 5 bases and J dropped 6 bases, with 17 bases sitting between them. The CDR3 runs 15 residues. Germline CDR1 SEHNR, CDR2 FQNEAQ (reference sequence). Together with reference TRBV7-9 and TRBJ1-5, the CDR3 gives the full variable domain: DTGVSQNPRHKITKRGQNVTFRCDPISEHNRLYWYRQTLGQGPEFLTYFQNEAQLEKSRLLSDRFSAERPKGSFSTLEIQRTEQGDSAMYLCASSGATREAQPQHFGDGTRLSIL.

This clone was counted once. The gene calls are TRBV6-5 and TRBJ2-7, with TRBD1 identical over 8 bases. CDR3 length: 13 amino acids. J lost 7 bases, V lost 6 bases, and 8 bases had no gene match. In germline, CDR1 is MNHEY, CDR2 SVGAGI. In DNA form, the CDR3 reads TGTGCCAGCAGGGACAGGGCCCATGGGGAGCAGTACTTC. This sequence encodes CASRDRAHGEQYF.

The chain recombines TRBV9 with TRBJ2-1; 13 nucleotides align to TRBD2. The ends lost 2 bases at V and 4 bases at J; junction bases unmatched: 9. This CDR3 has 18 amino acids. Germline CDR1 is SGDLS and CDR2 is YYNGEE. CDR3 in amino acids: CASSVPSRTSGGYNEQFF. The CDR3 DNA reads TGTGCCAGCAGCGTCCCGTCCCGGACTAGCGGGGGATACAATGAGCAGTTCTTC.

The CDR3 coding sequence is TGTGCCAGCAGTTTAGGGTCAGGGACCTACGAGCAGTACTTC. Its protein is CASSLGSGTYEQYF. The chain carries TRBV28 and TRBJ2-7, with D maybe TRBD1 (5 bases). The ends were cut back, 2 bases at V and 2 bases at J, with 10 bases in the middle. The germline CDR1 and CDR2 sequences are MDHEN and SYDVKM. There are 14 residues in the CDR3.

This chain joins TRBV27 and TRBJ2-3; D is uncertain. The CDR3 runs to 14 residues. The V end lost 2 bases, the J end lost 2 bases, and 8 bases lay between the germline ends. Germline values: CDR1 MNHEY, CDR2 SMNVEV (reference sequence). The CDR3 sequence is CASSLEESTDTQYF. CDR3 nucleotide sequence: TGTGCCAGCAGTTTAGAGGAATCCACAGATACGCAGTATTTT.

The rearrangement links TRBV5-1 to TRBJ1-5; possibly TRBD1 for D (6 bases). This CDR3 has 15 residues. V lost 4 bases, J lost 2 bases, and 13 bases lay in between. Germline CDR1 SGHRS, CDR2 YFSETQ. CDR3 nucleotide sequence: TGCGCCAGCAGCCCTCAGGGGATGGGCAATCAGCCCCAGCATTTT. Translation: CASSPQGMGNQPQHF.

This clone has more than one count but fewer than ten. V usage is TRBV19 and J usage is TRBJ1-5, with D perhaps matching TRBD1 (6 bases). Deletions cut 0 bases from V and 4 bases from J, with 10 bases between. The CDR3 loop spans 15 amino acids. Germline loops: CDR1 LNHDA, CDR2 SQIVND (reference sequence). This CDR3 reads CASSIEGARNQPQHF. CDR3 sequence (DNA): TGTGCCAGTAGTATAGAGGGGGCTAGGAATCAGCCCCAGCATTTT. Based on the CDR3 plus reference TRBV19 and TRBJ1-5, the full variable domain is DGGITQSPKYLFRKEGQNVTLSCEQNLNHDAMYWYRQDPGQGLRLIYYSQIVNDFQKGDIAEGYSVSREKKESFPLTVTSAQKNPTAFYLCASSIEGARNQPQHFGDGTRLSIL.

The V and J genes are TRBV7-2 and TRBJ1-1; TRBD1 matches 9 bases. Looked up from germline, CDR1 is SGHTA and CDR2 is FQGNSA. Germline trimming cut 3 bases from V and 9 bases from J; bases unmatched to any gene: 8. The CDR3 loop spans 14 amino acids. The CDR3 protein is CASSLWTGAEQAFF. The CDR3 DNA sequence: TGTGCCAGCAGCTTGTGGACAGGGGCCGAACAAGCTTTCTTT.

Only one count was recorded for this clone. The V call is TRBV6-5, the J call TRBJ2-7; 12 positions agree with TRBD2. The CDR3 extends over 15 amino acids. Trimming removed 8 bases from V and 7 bases from J; junction bases left unmatched: 12. The germline gives CDR1 MNHEY, CDR2 SVGAGI. This CDR3 reads CASSKRLAGVGEQYF. The CDR3 nucleotides read TGTGCCAGCTCAAAAAGACTAGCGGGAGTGGGGGAGCAGTACTTC.

J is TRBJ1-2 and V is TRBV28; maybe TRBD1 (6 bases). Germline values: CDR1 MDHEN, CDR2 SYDVKM. Between the trimmed V and J ends, which lost 4 bases and 1 base, there was a span of 19 bases. The CDR3 covers 17 residues. The CDR3 loop reads CASSSVPGRGGNYGYTF. Written as DNA, the CDR3 is TGTGCCAGCAGTTCTGTGCCGGGCCGAGGGGGTAACTATGGCTACACCTTC.

J is TRBJ2-7 and V is TRBV7-2; no clear D. The ends were cut back, 1 base at V and 4 bases at J, with 14 bases in the middle. CDR1 SGHTA and CDR2 FQGNSA come from the germline V gene. The CDR3 runs 15 residues. The CDR3 bases are TGTGCCAGCAGCTTAGAGATGAGTCCTGAATACGAGCAGTACTTC. Amino acid sequence: CASSLEMSPEYEQYF.

This chain uses TRBV9 with TRBJ2-1, with TRBD2 matching 12 bases. This CDR3 has 17 residues. CDR1 is SGDLS, CDR2 YYNGEE, per germline. Losses at the gene ends were 0 bases for V and 8 bases for J; bases not matched to a gene: 9. CDR3 nucleotide sequence: TGTGCCAGCAGCGTAGGACTAGCGGGAGTCTTCTTGCATGAGCAGTTCTTC. Protein sequence: CASSVGLAGVFLHEQFF.

The chain employs TRBV15 and TRBJ1-2; TRBD1 is a possible D gene (6 bases). This CDR3 contains 15 residues. Per the germline V gene, CDR1 is LNHNV and CDR2 is YYDKDF (reference sequence). Trimming removed 5 bases at V and 1 base at J, with 14 bases between. Written as DNA, the CDR3 is TGTGCCACCAGCTCCCAGGGGCACATTAACTATGGCTACACCTTC. Encoded protein: CATSSQGHINYGYTF.

V is TRBV19 and J is TRBJ1-6; 9 bases are a match to TRBD1. V trimming: 7 bases; J trimming: 9 bases; junction bases outside the gene matches: 7. Germline values: CDR1 LNHDA, CDR2 SQIVND (reference sequence). The CDR3 has 14 amino acids. The CDR3 spells CASTPGQGVSPLHF. CDR3 bases: TGTGCCAGTACCCCGGGACAGGGAGTTTCACCCCTCCACTTT.